This T cell receptor beta chain derives from a study of Ad26.COV2.S vaccination and SARS-CoV-2 variants. The treatment is: around 19 received Ad26.COV2.S at low or high dose, single or two shots; about 5 received placebo; per-sample allocation not given. Material that was analyzed had been drawn on day 63 after the first vaccine or placebo injection. CDR1 is KGHSH, CDR2 LQKENI, per germline. Between the trimmed V and J ends, which lost 3 bases and 7 bases, there was a span of 13 bases. The CDR3 spans 15 residues. Assay used: immunoSEQ multiplex PCR; TCRdb lists only in-frame clones, some missing. The sample carries about 680,000 clones, about 89% recorded once.

V gene TRBV18 combines with J gene TRBJ1-6, with D perhaps TRBD1 (6 bases). This TCR was sampled from a person between 18 and 65 years old who received the Ad26.COV2.S COVID-19 vaccine or a placebo. The sample in question was peripheral blood, obtained in a trial of Ad26.COV2.S vaccine versus placebo. The chain's CDR3 is CASSPPWGGNSPLHF. The CDR3 nucleotides are TGTGCCAGCTCACCGCCATGGGGGGGCAATTCACCCCTCCACTTT.